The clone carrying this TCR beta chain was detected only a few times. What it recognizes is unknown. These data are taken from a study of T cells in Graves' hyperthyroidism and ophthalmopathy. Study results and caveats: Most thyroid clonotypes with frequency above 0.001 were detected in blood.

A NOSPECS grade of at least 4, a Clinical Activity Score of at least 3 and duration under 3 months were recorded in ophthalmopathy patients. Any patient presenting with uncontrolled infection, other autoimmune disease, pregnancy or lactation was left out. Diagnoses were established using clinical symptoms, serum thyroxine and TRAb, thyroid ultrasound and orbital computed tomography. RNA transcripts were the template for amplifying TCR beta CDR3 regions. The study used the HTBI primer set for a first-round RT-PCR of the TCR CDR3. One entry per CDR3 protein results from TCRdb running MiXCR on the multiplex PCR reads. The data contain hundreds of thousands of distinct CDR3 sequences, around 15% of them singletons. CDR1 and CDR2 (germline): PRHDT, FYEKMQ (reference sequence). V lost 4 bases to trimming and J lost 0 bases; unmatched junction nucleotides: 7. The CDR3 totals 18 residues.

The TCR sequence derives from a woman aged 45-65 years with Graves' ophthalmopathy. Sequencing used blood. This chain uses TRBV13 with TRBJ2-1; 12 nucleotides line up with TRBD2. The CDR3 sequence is CASSSGLAGRSSYNEQFF. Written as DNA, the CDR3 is TGTGCCAGCAGCTCCGGACTAGCGGGAAGGAGCTCCTACAATGAGCAGTTCTTC.